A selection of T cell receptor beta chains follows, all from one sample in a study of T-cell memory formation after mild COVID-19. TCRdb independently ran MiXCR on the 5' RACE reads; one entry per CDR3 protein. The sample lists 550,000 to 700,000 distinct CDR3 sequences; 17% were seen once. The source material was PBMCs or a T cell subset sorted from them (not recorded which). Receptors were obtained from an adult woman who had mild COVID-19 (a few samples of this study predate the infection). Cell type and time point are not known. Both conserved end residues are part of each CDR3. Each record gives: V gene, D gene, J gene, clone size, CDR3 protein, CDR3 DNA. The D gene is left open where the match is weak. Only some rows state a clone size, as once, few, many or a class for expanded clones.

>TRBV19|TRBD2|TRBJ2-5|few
CASTRRGGQETQYF
TGTGCCAGTACCCGGCGCGGGGGACAAGAGACCCAGTACTTC
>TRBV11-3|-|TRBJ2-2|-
CASSTRLGGGDTGELFF
TGTGCCAGCAGCACTCGACTCGGGGGAGGCGACACCGGGGAGCTGTTTTTT
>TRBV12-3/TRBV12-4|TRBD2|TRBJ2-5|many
CASSRTSGPETQYF
TGTGCCAGCAGTCGGACTAGCGGGCCAGAGACCCAGTACTTC
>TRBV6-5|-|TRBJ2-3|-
CASSPRKGGFTDTQYF
TGTGCCAGCAGTCCTCGGAAGGGGGGGTTCACAGATACGCAGTATTTT
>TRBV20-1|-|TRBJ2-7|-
CSARTAGQLVYEQYF
TGCAGTGCTAGAACGGCGGGACAGTTAGTTTACGAGCAGTACTTC
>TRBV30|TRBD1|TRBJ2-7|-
CAGSRGQGEYEQYF
TGTGCCGGTAGTCGCGGACAGGGGGAATACGAGCAGTACTTC
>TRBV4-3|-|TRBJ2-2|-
CASSQDSGSGGRELFF
TGCGCCAGCAGCCAAGATTCGGGTTCAGGTGGGAGGGAGCTGTTTTTT
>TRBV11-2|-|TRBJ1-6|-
CASSLSGTDFLPLHF
TGTGCCAGCAGCTTATCAGGGACGGACTTTCTACCCCTCCACTTT
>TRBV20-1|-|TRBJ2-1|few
CSAGVGGHYNEQFF
TGCAGTGCTGGCGTGGGGGGCCATTACAATGAGCAGTTCTTC
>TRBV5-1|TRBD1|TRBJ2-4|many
CASSLGGGTVAKNIQYF
TGCGCCAGCAGCTTGGGAGGTGGGACAGTCGCCAAAAACATTCAGTACTTC
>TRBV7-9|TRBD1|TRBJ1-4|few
CASSYNRGTNEKLFF
TGTGCCAGCAGCTATAACAGGGGAACGAATGAAAAACTGTTTTTT
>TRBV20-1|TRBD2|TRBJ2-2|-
CSPTMAGENTGELFF
TGCAGTCCCACTATGGCGGGGGAAAACACCGGGGAGCTGTTTTTT
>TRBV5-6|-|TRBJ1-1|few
CASTFGGSTEAFF
TGTGCCAGCACCTTTGGGGGAAGCACTGAAGCTTTCTTT
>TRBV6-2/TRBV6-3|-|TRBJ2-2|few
CASSYSGTVNTGELFF
TGTGCCAGCAGTTACAGCGGGACAGTGAACACCGGGGAGCTGTTTTTT
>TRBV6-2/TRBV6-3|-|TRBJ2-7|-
CASSPTRPYEQYF
TGTGCCAGCAGCCCTACACGACCCTACGAGCAGTACTTC
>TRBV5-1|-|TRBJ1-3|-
CASSLELGNTIYF
TGCGCCAGCAGCTTGGAACTCGGAAACACCATATATTTT
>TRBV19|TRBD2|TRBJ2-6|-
CASWTSGYSGANVLTF
TGTGCCAGTTGGACTAGCGGTTACTCTGGGGCCAACGTCCTGACTTTC
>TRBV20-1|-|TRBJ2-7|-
CSARFRGPGEQYF
TGCAGTGCTAGGTTTCGAGGGCCGGGCGAGCAGTACTTC
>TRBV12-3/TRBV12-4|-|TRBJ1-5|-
CASCPTGWRDQPQHF
TGTGCCAGCTGTCCGACAGGCTGGAGGGATCAGCCCCAGCATTTT
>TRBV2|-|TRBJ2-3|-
CASRREHTDTQYF
TGTGCCAGCCGACGGGAGCACACAGATACGCAGTATTTT
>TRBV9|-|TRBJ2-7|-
CASSVPGASNEQYF
TGTGCCAGCAGCGTCCCAGGGGCCTCCAACGAGCAGTACTTC
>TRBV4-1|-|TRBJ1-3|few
CASSPATGPGNTIYF
TGCGCCAGCAGCCCGGCGACGGGTCCTGGAAACACCATATATTTT
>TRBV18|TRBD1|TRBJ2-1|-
CASSPTSGTGGEEQFF
TGTGCCAGCTCACCGACGTCCGGGACAGGGGGCGAAGAGCAGTTCTTC
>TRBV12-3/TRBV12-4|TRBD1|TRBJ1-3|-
CASRGFRQGGGNTIYF
TGTGCCAGCAGGGGATTTAGACAGGGTGGTGGAAACACCATATATTTT
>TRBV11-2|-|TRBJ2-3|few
CASSLYIGNSDTQYF
TGTGCCAGCAGCTTATATATAGGGAATTCAGATACGCAGTATTTT
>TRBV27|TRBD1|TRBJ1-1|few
CASSDAGGGTEAFF
TGTGCCAGCAGTGATGCAGGGGGCGGCACTGAAGCTTTCTTT
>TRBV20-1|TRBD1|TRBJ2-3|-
CSAWRAGGDTQYF
TGCAGTGCTTGGCGCGCAGGGGGAGATACGCAGTATTTT
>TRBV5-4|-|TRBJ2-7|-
CASSPDRPPYEQYF
TGTGCCAGCAGCCCGGACCGTCCCCCCTACGAGCAGTACTTC
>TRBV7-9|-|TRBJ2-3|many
CASSFADTQYF
TGTGCCAGCAGTTTCGCAGATACGCAGTATTTT
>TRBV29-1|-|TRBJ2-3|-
CSVGVGDTQYF
TGCAGCGTTGGGGTTGGCGATACGCAGTATTTT
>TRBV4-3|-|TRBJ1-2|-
CASSQDHIYGYTF
TGCGCCAGCAGCCAAGATCACATCTATGGCTACACCTTC
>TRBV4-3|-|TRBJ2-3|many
CASSQVGQRTDTQYF
TGCGCCAGCAGCCAAGTTGGACAGCGCACAGATACGCAGTATTTT
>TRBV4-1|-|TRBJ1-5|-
CASSQAGDFNQPQHF
TGCGCCAGCAGCCAGGCAGGGGACTTCAATCAGCCCCAGCATTTT
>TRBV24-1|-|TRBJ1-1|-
CATSDSYRTEAFF
TGTGCCACCAGTGATTCCTACAGGACTGAAGCTTTCTTT
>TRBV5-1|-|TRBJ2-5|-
CTSSLGAVSSTQYF
TGCACCAGCAGCTTGGGGGCAGTTAGTTCTACCCAGTACTTC
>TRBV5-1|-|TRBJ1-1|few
CASSSLEGGTEAFF
TGCGCCAGCAGCTCACTCGAGGGCGGCACTGAAGCTTTCTTT
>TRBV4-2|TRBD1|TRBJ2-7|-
CASSHTTGGGIRAEQYF
TGTGCCAGCAGCCATACCACAGGGGGCGGAATCAGGGCCGAGCAGTACTTC
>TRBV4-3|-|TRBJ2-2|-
CASSPDSFPGELFF
TGCGCCAGCAGCCCGGACAGCTTTCCCGGGGAGCTGTTTTTT
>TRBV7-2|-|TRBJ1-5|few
CASTERTSNQPQHF
TGTGCCAGCACCGAAAGGACGAGCAATCAGCCCCAGCATTTT
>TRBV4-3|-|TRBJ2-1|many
CASSQERLISYNEQFF
TGCGCCAGCAGCCAAGAACGGCTAATCTCCTACAATGAGCAGTTCTTC
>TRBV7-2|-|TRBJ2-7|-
CASSSASPFEQYF
TGTGCCAGCAGCTCAGCATCCCCCTTCGAGCAGTACTTC
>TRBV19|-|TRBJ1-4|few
CASSRQVGEKLFF
TGTGCCAGTAGTAGACAGGTGGGGGAAAAACTGTTTTTT
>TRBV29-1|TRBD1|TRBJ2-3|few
CSGIGTGRGTDTQYF
TGCAGCGGAATCGGGACAGGTCGGGGCACAGATACGCAGTATTTT
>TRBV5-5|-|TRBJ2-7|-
CASSLLGSLGYEQYF
TGTGCCAGCAGCTTGTTGGGGAGCTTGGGATACGAGCAGTACTTC
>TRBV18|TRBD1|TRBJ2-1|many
CASSLGTGTYNEQFF
TGTGCCAGCTCACTCGGGACAGGGACCTACAATGAGCAGTTCTTC
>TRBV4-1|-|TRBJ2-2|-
CASSQIQDYTGELFF
TGCGCCAGCAGCCAGATACAGGACTACACCGGGGAGCTGTTTTTT
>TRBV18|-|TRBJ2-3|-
CASSPPLGRDSTDTQYF
TGTGCCAGCTCACCACCGCTCGGCAGAGATAGCACAGATACGCAGTATTTT
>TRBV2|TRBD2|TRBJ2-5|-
CASNTGTSWGETQYF
TGTGCCAGCAATACAGGGACTAGCTGGGGTGAGACCCAGTACTTC
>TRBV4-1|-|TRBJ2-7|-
CASSQGVNSEREQYF
TGCGCCAGCAGCCAAGGTGTTAACTCCGAAAGGGAGCAGTACTTC
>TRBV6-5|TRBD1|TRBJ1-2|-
CASRPGTGVGYGYTF
TGTGCCAGCAGACCCGGGACAGGGGTCGGCTATGGCTACACCTTC
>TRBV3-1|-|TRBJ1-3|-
CASSLSGLVGNTIYF
TGTGCCAGCAGCCTTTCAGGGCTAGTTGGAAACACCATATATTTT